These 21 T cell receptor beta chains were all obtained from the same sample, sequenced in a study of identical twins. One entry per CDR3 protein, called by TCRdb with MiXCR from the 5' RACE reads. The table includes some 560,000 distinct CDR3 sequences, more than 9% detected once. The sample was also linked to a second study, of yellow fever vaccine responses in identical twins.

The material sequenced was PBMCs. These receptors were obtained from a woman between 18 and 29 years old in good health.

This clonotype was counted many times. This chain uses TRBV7-8 with TRBJ1-1; D might be TRBD1 (6 bases). Germline V CDR1 and CDR2: SGHVS, FQNEAQ. This CDR3 is 11 amino acids long. V was cut by 8 bases and J by 6 bases, with 10 bases left in between. The CDR3 is CASHRAPEAFF. The CDR3 DNA reads TGTGCCAGCCACAGGGCTCCTGAAGCTTTCTTT.

This clonotype was observed a few times. V and J are TRBV6-2 or TRBV6-3 and TRBJ1-6; 7 bases fit TRBD1. CDR3 size: 16 residues. Losses at the gene ends were 2 bases for V and 6 bases for J; bases not matched to a gene: 7. Germline V gene lookup returns CDR1 MNHEY and CDR2 SVGEGT. The CDR3 sequence: CASSYERGTANSPLHF. CDR3 sequence (DNA): TGTGCCAGCAGTTACGAACGGGGGACAGCTAATTCACCCCTCCACTTT.

The J gene is TRBJ2-3, the V gene TRBV29-1; the match to TRBD2 covers 9 bases. The J segment lost 3 bases and the V segment lost 7 bases, leaving 8 bases of the junction unmatched. The germline gives CDR1 SQVTM, CDR2 ANQGSEA. CDR3 length: 14 amino acids. The CDR3 DNA reads TGCAGCGGGGGGACTAGCTCCTATACAGATACGCAGTATTTT. Translated: CSGGTSSYTDTQYF.

In this sample, this clonotype turned up a few times. The V call is TRBV3-1, the J call TRBJ2-7; either TRBD1 or TRBD2 may fit D (5 bases each). Germline-derived CDR1 and CDR2 are LGHDT and YNNKEL (reference sequence). The CDR3 runs 17 residues. V was shortened by 2 bases and J by 6 bases, with 23 bases between the two germline ends. CDR3 sequence: CASSQSVSGTARGEQYF. In DNA form, the CDR3 reads TGTGCCAGCAGCCAATCCGTCTCCGGGACCGCTAGGGGCGAGCAGTACTTC.

This clonotype was counted a few times. The chain links TRBV5-6 to TRBJ2-1; 7 bases fit TRBD2. The CDR3 spans 14 residues. Unmatched junction bases numbered 11, after V lost 4 bases and J lost 10 bases. CDR1 SGHDT and CDR2 YYEEEE come from the germline V gene. The CDR3 reads CASSPSTSAREQFF. Here the CDR3 DNA reads TGTGCCAGCAGCCCGTCAACTAGCGCCAGAGAGCAGTTCTTC.

This clonotype has more than one count but fewer than ten. J is TRBJ2-7 and V is TRBV20-1; 12 positions agree with TRBD2. The CDR3 covers 14 residues. Per the germline V gene, CDR1 is DFQATT and CDR2 is SNEGSKA (reference sequence). J was trimmed by 7 bases and V by 3 bases; bases with no gene match: 7. CDR3 sequence: CSARASGRAGEQYF. The CDR3 region has the DNA TGCAGTGCTAGGGCTAGCGGGAGGGCCGGGGAGCAGTACTTC.

The CDR3 DNA reads TGCGCCAGCAGCCAACCAGGGGAGGGACCTCAGCAGTACTTC. Protein sequence: CASSQPGEGPQQYF. The rearrangement links TRBV4-1 to TRBJ2-7; D possibly corresponds to TRBD2 (7 bases). V was clipped by 2 bases and J by 8 bases, with 16 bases between them. The CDR3 is made up of 14 amino acids. The germline gives CDR1 MGHRA, CDR2 YSYEKL.

This clonotype has only a few counts. The gene calls are TRBV2 and TRBJ2-7, with TRBD2 matching 8 bases. The germline gives CDR1 SNHLY, CDR2 FYNNEI. The CDR3 covers 14 residues. J was trimmed by 5 bases and V by 11 bases; bases with no gene match: 14. The chain's CDR3 is CASADGRGSHEQYF. DNA for the CDR3: TGTGCCTCAGCAGACGGGAGGGGGTCCCACGAGCAGTACTTC.

This clonotype came up a few times. This chain uses TRBV18 with TRBJ1-2, with D maybe TRBD1 (5 bases). Looked up from germline, CDR1 is KGHSH and CDR2 is LQKENI. V was pared by 1 base and J by 4 bases, with 13 bases between. The CDR3 length is 15 residues. The CDR3 DNA reads as TGTGCCAGCTCACCACAGGGGACCTTCGGCTATGGCTACACCTTC. Protein sequence: CASSPQGTFGYGYTF.

J is TRBJ2-5 and V is TRBV21-1; the table's TRBD1 call for D was not verified on the DNA. TRBV21-1 is shown as a pseudogene. This CDR3 spans 18 amino acids. The CDR3 loop reads CASSATTPGGPFRETQYF. The CDR3 nucleotides are TGTGCCAGCAGCGCAACCACGCCAGGGGGCCCGTTCAGAGAGACCCAGTACTTC.

This clonotype was found a few times. V gene TRBV20-1 combines with J gene TRBJ2-7; 14 nucleotides match TRBD2. V shed 5 bases and J 3 bases; nucleotides not matched to a gene: 9. The CDR3 spans 16 residues. Germline V lookup: CDR1 DFQATT, CDR2 SNEGSKA (reference sequence). The CDR3 sequence is CSAPGLAGGSVYEQYF. The CDR3 nucleotides are TGCAGTGCTCCCGGACTAGCGGGAGGCTCCGTCTACGAGCAGTACTTC.

In its sample, this clonotype was seen many times. The chain is built from TRBV12-3 or TRBV12-4 and TRBJ1-3; no clear D gene. V gave up 1 base and J gave up 3 bases, with 13 bases separating them. The CDR3 consists of 16 residues. The CDR3 is CASSLELGRGGNTIYF. CDR3 coding DNA: TGTGCCAGCAGTTTAGAACTGGGAAGAGGTGGAAACACCATATATTTT.

This clonotype was detected only a few times. V usage is TRBV2 and J usage is TRBJ2-3, with 11 nucleotides matching TRBD2. CDR1 SNHLY and CDR2 FYNNEI come from the germline V gene. The V and J ends lost 9 bases and 0 bases, in that order; junction bases with no gene match: 11. There are 17 residues in the CDR3. In DNA, the CDR3 is TGTGCCAGGAACGGACTAGCGGGCTTTACTAGCACAGATACGCAGTATTTT. Residues: CARNGLAGFTSTDTQYF.

The chain couples TRBV29-1 to TRBJ2-5, with D maybe TRBD2 (5 bases). Deletions cut 1 base from V and 5 bases from J, with 11 bases between. This CDR3 has 13 residues. The germline V gene has CDR1 SQVTM and CDR2 ANQGSEA. CDR3 coding DNA: TGCAGCGTTGAAGTGGTTCGAGGGGAGACCCAGTACTTC. As protein: CSVEVVRGETQYF.

This clonotype was recorded at least ten times. The chain links TRBV29-1 to TRBJ2-1; D not certain. V lost 7 bases to trimming and J lost 6 bases, with 7 bases between them. The CDR3 spans 10 residues. Germline CDR1 reads SQVTM; CDR2 reads ANQGSEA. CDR3 region: CSGWSNEQFF. The CDR3, as DNA: TGCAGCGGCTGGAGCAATGAGCAGTTCTTC.

This sequence joins TRBV24-1 and TRBJ1-5; D gene unclear. Trimming pared 3 bases from V and 6 bases from J, leaving 5 bases between. The CDR3 length is 12 residues. Germline V gene lookup returns CDR1 KGHDR and CDR2 SFDVKD. CDR3 sequence (DNA): TGTGCCACCAGTGATGGGTTTCAGCCCCAGCATTTT. Translating gives CATSDGFQPQHF.

The chain uses TRBV5-1 and TRBJ2-1; D is tentatively TRBD1 or TRBD2 (5 bases each). Germline V gene sequence: CDR1 SGHRS, CDR2 YFSETQ. CDR3 length: 14 amino acids. Trimming removed 9 bases at V and 7 bases at J, with 20 bases between. CDR3 sequence (DNA): TGCGCCACCACTGATGGGGGTACTTGGAATGAGCAGTTCTTC. Residues: CATTDGGTWNEQFF.

This clonotype was detected many times. The chain couples TRBV10-2 to TRBJ2-1, with D perhaps being TRBD1 or TRBD2 (6 bases each). V lost 2 bases and J 7 bases, leaving 12 bases between the germline ends. From germline, CDR1 is WSHSY and CDR2 SAAADI. The CDR3 spans 14 residues. CDR3 nucleotide sequence: TGCGCCAGCAGTGAGCTAGGGGGGCCAAATGAGCAGTTCTTC. It specifies CASSELGGPNEQFF.

V is TRBV18 and J is TRBJ1-2; D not certain. Germline lookup yields CDR1 KGHSH and CDR2 LQKENI. CDR3 length: 13 residues. Trimming stripped 3 bases from V and 11 bases from J, with 16 bases between. The CDR3 sequence: CASSPSPDLWYTF. The DNA of the CDR3 is TGTGCCAGCTCACCTTCGCCGGATTTGTGGTACACCTTC.

This clonotype came up a few times. J is TRBJ2-7 and V is TRBV12-3 or TRBV12-4; the D is unclear. V dropped 6 bases and J dropped 6 bases, with 18 bases sitting between them. The CDR3 totals 14 residues. The CDR3 sequence: CASRATGDLSEQYF. The CDR3 nucleotides are TGTGCCAGCAGGGCTACCGGTGACCTGTCCGAGCAGTACTTC.

This clonotype turned up a few times. J is TRBJ2-1 and V is TRBV7-2; TRBD2 matches 7 bases. The CDR3 spans 17 residues. V lost 0 bases to trimming and J lost 6 bases; unmatched junction nucleotides: 11. Germline CDR1 is SGHTA and CDR2 is FQGNSA. The CDR3, as DNA: TGTGCCAGCAGCTTAGCTCTGCGGGAGCGGGTAAGCAATGAGCAGTTCTTC. It translates to CASSLALRERVSNEQFF.